The 28 T cell receptor beta chains presented below share a single source sample, sequenced in a study of blood T cell repertoires in COVID-19. Method: immunoSEQ multiplex PCR; TCRdb's copy keeps in-frame clones and lacks some. The sample gives about 140,000 clones, 65% to 85% of which show up once; under 10% is in the top ten. The sample was peripheral blood. The origin of the receptors is a man aged 25 to 40 with COVID-19, enrolled during active disease.

This clone was observed once. The chain uses TRBV5-5 and TRBJ2-1; D is unclear. V was clipped by 0 bases and J by 10 bases, with 8 bases between them. This CDR3 has 12 residues. CDR1 and CDR2 from the germline V gene are SGHKS and YYEKEE (reference sequence). Here the CDR3 DNA reads TGTGCCAGCAGCTTGGCCCAGGCCGAGCAGTTCTTC. Translation: CASSLAQAEQFF.

V gene TRBV7-9 combines with J gene TRBJ1-6; D not certain. Germline CDR1 and CDR2: SEHNR and FQNEAQ (reference sequence). V lost 5 bases and J lost 5, with 13 bases in between. This CDR3 has 15 residues. CDR3 amino acids: CASSRLERNNSPLHF. CDR3 sequence (DNA): TGTGCCAGCAGCCGACTCGAACGGAATAATTCACCCCTCCACTTT.

The V and J genes are TRBV10-2 and TRBJ2-3, with D possibly being TRBD1 (6 bases). The V gene lost 5 bases and the J gene lost 5 bases, with 8 bases spanning the gap. CDR3 size: 12 residues. CDR1 is WSHSY and CDR2 is SAAADI in the germline V gene. DNA of the CDR3: TGCGCCAGCAGTATGGACAGAGATACGCAGTATTTT. Translated, it gives CASSMDRDTQYF.

The rearrangement joins TRBV30 to TRBJ2-5, with 12 bases matching TRBD2. V shed 7 bases, J shed 4 bases, and the junction held 10 bases outside the gene matches. This CDR3 region has 15 residues. Per germline, CDR1 GTSNPN and CDR2 SVGIG (reference sequence). The CDR3 nucleotides are TGTGCCTACGACAATCCGGGACTAGCGGGAGAGACCCAGTACTTC. The encoded protein is CAYDNPGLAGETQYF.

The V call is TRBV19, the J call TRBJ2-1; perhaps TRBD1 as D (7 bases). The V end was cut by 3 bases, the J end by 8 bases, with 20 bases between. This CDR3 spans 16 amino acids. From germline, CDR1 is LNHDA and CDR2 SQIVND (reference sequence). The CDR3 protein is CASSILRGVGVDEQFF. In DNA form, the CDR3 reads TGTGCCAGTAGTATTCTCAGGGGGGTTGGGGTAGATGAGCAGTTCTTC.

This chain links TRBV29-1 with TRBJ2-1, with 10 bases lining up with TRBD2. Germline-derived CDR1 and CDR2 are SQVTM and ANQGSEA. This CDR3 has 14 residues. CDR3 nucleotide sequence: TGCACCGGTTGGATAGCGGGGGGCTACAATGAGCAGTTCTTC. Translating it yields CTGWIAGGYNEQFF.

The chain uses TRBV27 and TRBJ2-1; perhaps TRBD1 as D (5 bases). CDR3 size: 13 residues. Trimming removed 11 bases from V and 3 bases from J, with 14 bases in between. Germline V lookup: CDR1 MNHEY, CDR2 SMNVEV (reference sequence). CDR3 in DNA: TGTGCCCGGGCCTTACAGGACTACAATGAGCAGTTCTTC. As protein: CARALQDYNEQFF.

The rearrangement joins TRBV2 to TRBJ1-1; D is perhaps TRBD1 (6 bases). The CDR3 length is 13 residues. The germline CDR1 and CDR2 sequences are SNHLY and FYNNEI. Trimming left V 3 bases short and J 1 base short, with 6 bases between. The CDR3 coding sequence is TGTGCCAGCAGTGAGGACAGGAACACTGAAGCTTTCTTT. Translating it yields CASSEDRNTEAFF.

This clone was recorded a few times. This chain links TRBV11-2 with TRBJ1-1; TRBD1 aligns across 8 bases. The length of the CDR3 is 16 residues. Trimming removed 3 bases from V and 5 bases from J; junction bases left unmatched: 11. Germline assignment: CDR1 SGHAT and CDR2 FQNNGV. The CDR3 sequence: CASSLRQGAMGTEAFF. The CDR3 DNA is TGTGCCAGCAGCTTGCGGCAGGGGGCTATGGGTACTGAAGCTTTCTTT.

The genes are TRBV23-1 and TRBJ2-7, with 7 bases matching TRBD2. TRBV23-1 is placed among ORFs of uncertain function. This CDR3 spans 16 amino acids. After removal of 2 bases from V and 4 bases from J, the junction contained 11 bases not matched to a gene. Here the CDR3 reads CASSQPRTSGTYEQYF. Here the CDR3 DNA reads TGCGCCAGCAGTCAACCAAGGACTAGTGGTACATACGAGCAGTACTTC.

The chain couples TRBV19 to TRBJ1-4; D call uncertain. V lost 5 bases and J lost 5, with 21 bases in between. The germline V gene has CDR1 LNHDA and CDR2 SQIVND (reference sequence). The length of the CDR3 is 17 residues. CDR3 nucleotides: TGTGCCAGTAGTCCGGGGAATCCGGGAGGCTTGAATGAAAAACTGTTTTTT. This translates into CASSPGNPGGLNEKLFF.

The gene calls are TRBV9 and TRBJ2-5, with D possibly TRBD2 on 6 matching bases. V shed 0 bases and J shed 5 bases, with 11 bases lying between them. The germline V gene has CDR1 SGDLS and CDR2 YYNGEE. The CDR3 has 14 residues. The CDR3 bases are TGTGCCAGCAGCGTAGAATTTGGGGGGGAGACCCAGTACTTC. It specifies CASSVEFGGETQYF. The variable domain in full, with the rest retrieved from reference TRBV9 and TRBJ2-5, is DSGVTQTPKHLITATGQRVTLRCSPRSGDLSVYWYQQSLDQGLQFLIQYYNGEERAKGNILERFSAQQFPDLHSELNLSSLELGDSALYFCASSVEFGGETQYFGPGTRLLVL.

The gene calls are TRBV9 and TRBJ2-3; no reliable D call. V was clipped by 3 bases and J by 0 bases, with 5 bases between them. CDR3 length: 13 amino acids. Germline V CDR1 and CDR2: SGDLS, YYNGEE. This CDR3 reads CASSAPSTDTQYF. DNA of the CDR3: TGTGCCAGCAGCGCCCCTAGCACAGATACGCAGTATTTT.

This clone was seen just once. The V call is TRBV4-3, the J call TRBJ2-2, with a possible D match to TRBD2 (5 bases). The CDR3 totals 14 residues. Germline V gene data show CDR1 as LGHNA and CDR2 as YSLEER. With 0 bases removed from V and 7 bases from J, the gap between germline ends came to 9 bases. The CDR3, as DNA: TGCGCCAGCAGCCAAGATCGGGGAATCGGGGAGCTGTTTTTT. Translated: CASSQDRGIGELFF.

This clone was detected once. CDR3 loop: CASSRDTAPLGYTF. CDR3 DNA sequence: TGTGCCAGCAGTCGGGACACCGCTCCGTTGGGCTACACCTTC. The chain combines TRBV28 with TRBJ1-2; TRBD1 might be the D (6 bases). The CDR3 is 14 residues long. Per the germline V gene, CDR1 is MDHEN and CDR2 is SYDVKM. Trimming pared 5 bases from V and 8 bases from J, leaving 18 bases between.

The chain couples TRBV4-1 to TRBJ2-1, with TRBD1 identical over 8 bases. Germline CDR1 MGHRA, CDR2 YSYEKL. The CDR3 is 13 residues long. V was clipped by 4 bases and J by 8 bases; unmatched bases: 4. As DNA, the CDR3 is TGCGCCAGCAGCCGGCAGGGGGCGTATGAGCAGTTCTTC. It specifies CASSRQGAYEQFF.

The rearrangement joins TRBV30 to TRBJ2-5; a possible D gene is TRBD2 (5 bases). The CDR3 totals 15 residues. Deletions cut 1 base from V and 5 bases from J, with 17 bases between. Looked up from germline, CDR1 is GTSNPN and CDR2 is SVGIG (reference sequence). The CDR3 nucleotides read TGTGCCTGGAGTGAGGCTAGCTCAGATGGGGAGACCCAGTACTTC. Translation gives CAWSEASSDGETQYF.

This clone turned up a few times. This sample also contains other DNA sequences that code for the same CDR3. The chain uses TRBV5-4 and TRBJ1-3, with D possibly matching TRBD1 (5 bases). This CDR3 is 14 amino acids long. Germline V gene lookup returns CDR1 SGHNT and CDR2 YYREEE (reference sequence). Between the trimmed V and J ends, which lost 1 base and 3 bases, there was a span of 8 bases. CDR3 nucleotides: TGTGCCAGCAGCTTGCGGGGACTTGGAAACACCATATATTTT. Translating gives CASSLRGLGNTIYF.

This chain joins TRBV7-3 and TRBJ2-3, with 7 nucleotides matching TRBD2. Losses at the gene ends were 2 bases for V and 5 bases for J; bases not matched to a gene: 7. Per germline, CDR1 SGHTA and CDR2 FQGTGA. This CDR3 region has 15 residues. The CDR3 region has the DNA TGTGCCAGCAGCTTATTGGGAGGGGTTGGAGATACGCAGTATTTT. Its translation is CASSLLGGVGDTQYF.

The rearrangement joins TRBV6-5 to TRBJ2-7; D may be TRBD2 (5 bases). The germline gives CDR1 MNHEY, CDR2 SVGAGI. V lost 6 bases to trimming and J lost 5 bases, with 11 bases between them. CDR3 size: 12 residues. DNA of the CDR3: TGTGCCAGCAGGTCGGTAGCGCACGAGCAGTACTTC. Residues: CASRSVAHEQYF.

V usage is TRBV28 and J usage is TRBJ1-5, with D possibly TRBD1 on 6 matching bases. Per the germline V gene, CDR1 is MDHEN and CDR2 is SYDVKM. There are 14 residues in the CDR3. The CDR3 is CAGAETGLTQPQHF. Here the CDR3 DNA reads TGTGCGGGAGCTGAGACAGGCCTAACGCAGCCCCAGCATTTT.

This clone was detected only a few times. The CDR3 protein is CAKRQAAYEQYF. The CDR3 coding sequence is TGTGCCAAGCGACAGGCCGCCTACGAGCAGTACTTC. The rearrangement uses TRBV6-5 and TRBJ2-7; possible D gene TRBD1, 6 bases. The CDR3 runs to 12 residues. The germline V and J ends were trimmed by 10 bases and 2 bases, with 12 bases remaining between them. CDR1 is MNHEY, CDR2 SVGAGI, per germline.

The chain recombines TRBV10-3 with TRBJ2-1; 9 positions agree with TRBD1. Per germline, CDR1 ENHRY and CDR2 SYGVKD. This CDR3 spans 15 amino acids. Trimming took 4 bases from V and 2 from J; bases not matched to a gene: 3. CDR3 sequence (DNA): TGTGCCATCAGTGCGGGACAGGGTCCCTACAATGAGCAGTTCTTC. Amino acids: CAISAGQGPYNEQFF.

V is TRBV7-3 and J is TRBJ2-6; D not resolved. Germline V gene lookup returns CDR1 SGHTA and CDR2 FQGTGA. The CDR3 covers 16 residues. The V end was cut by 1 base, the J end by 2 bases, with 9 bases between. CDR3: CASSLMAGTGANVLTF. The CDR3 DNA reads as TGTGCCAGCAGCTTAATGGCAGGTACTGGGGCCAACGTCCTGACTTTC.

The CDR3, as DNA: TGTGCCAGCAGCCAAGGGGACATTTATGGCTACACCTTC. It translates to CASSQGDIYGYTF. This chain joins TRBV27 and TRBJ1-2, with a possible D match to TRBD1 (6 bases). This CDR3 contains 13 residues. Germline V gene sequence: CDR1 MNHEY, CDR2 SMNVEV (reference sequence). Trimming removed 6 bases from V and 5 bases from J, with 13 bases in between.

The chain employs TRBV18 and TRBJ2-3; TRBD1 matches at 8 bases. Trimming took 4 bases from V and 2 from J; bases not matched to a gene: 5. The CDR3 is 15 residues long. CDR1 is KGHSH, CDR2 LQKENI, per germline. The CDR3: CASSLATGDTDTQYF. CDR3 nucleotide sequence: TGTGCCAGCTCACTCGCGACAGGGGACACAGATACGCAGTATTTT.

V gene TRBV6-5 combines with J gene TRBJ2-7; 9 bases map to TRBD1. The junction had 9 bases not matched to a gene; V was cut back by 6 bases and J by 3 bases. Germline CDR1 MNHEY, CDR2 SVGAGI. There are 15 residues in the CDR3. The CDR3: CASRPPGTGNYEQYF. CDR3 DNA sequence: TGTGCCAGCAGGCCCCCCGGGACAGGGAACTACGAGCAGTACTTC.

The V gene is TRBV29-1, the J gene TRBJ2-1; 11 bases line up with TRBD1. The V gene's germline CDR1 is SQVTM and CDR2 ANQGSEA. The CDR3 has 16 residues. V lost 5 bases, J lost 4 bases, and 10 bases stayed unmatched. Here the CDR3 DNA reads TGCAGCGTTCCCAGGACAGGGGGCGCATCTTACAATGAGCAGTTCTTC. This gives the protein CSVPRTGGASYNEQFF.